Below, one T cell receptor beta chain is given with its context. The antigen is not known. This record comes from a study of cytomegalovirus exposure and HLA in healthy donors. At the level of the study: Out of 398 genotyped donors, 81% belonged to the Caucasian-associated ancestry cluster. Whole-study results and caveats: CMV antigen specificity was confirmed in vitro for three CMV-associated chains. In a later analysis, a missense DCLRE1C variant was linked to TCR beta V- and J-gene trimming. Prior analysis indicated that the majority of TCR beta V segments exhibited productivity approximately 90% or approximately 30% of the time.

The study ran its PCR with 60 Vbeta and 13 Jbeta primers. Here immunoSEQ multiplex PCR was the method, and the copy in TCRdb shows in-frame clones only, minus some. The sample shows under 200,000 clones, about 72% of them seen only once. Losses at the gene ends were 5 bases for V and 1 base for J; bases not matched to a gene: 13. The CDR3 extends over 19 amino acids. Germline-derived CDR1 and CDR2 are SGHAT and FQNNGV. Sequencing used PBMCs. The TCR sequence derives from a man between 60 and 70 years old in good health and CMV-seronegative. The rearrangement uses TRBV11-2 and TRBJ2-7, with 14 bases lining up with TRBD2. The CDR3 sequence is CASSLPLGLAGVGSYEQYF. The CDR3, as DNA: TGTGCCAGCAGCCTCCCGCTGGGACTAGCGGGAGTAGGGTCCTACGAGCAGTACTTC.